This T cell receptor (beta chain) was found in a study of long-term antiretroviral therapy in people with HIV. Notes on the study in general: Repertoire dominance by clones expanded before ART was seen at all time points. Diversity went up after ART and still fell short of transplant donor controls.

It was version v3.0 of the immunoSEQ assay that was run at survey level. Sequencing of each sample targeted about 35,000-50,000 T-cell genomes. Here immunoSEQ multiplex PCR was the method, and the copy in TCRdb shows in-frame clones only, minus some. The table shows more than 20,000 clones, with around 80% occurring only once. This clone is classed as medium-sized. Its target is unknown. CDR3 length: 14 residues. The ends were cut back, 7 bases at V and 2 bases at J, with 12 bases in the middle. Germline CDR1 SNHLY, CDR2 FYNNEI. At minimum, one pre-ART and two post-ART PBMC samples were obtained from each donor.

The chain uses TRBV2 and TRBJ1-5; D remains ambiguous. The clonotype originates from a woman aged 40 to 55 with HIV. The sequences come from unsorted PBMCs, collected 1.2 years after starting antiretroviral therapy. CDR3 DNA: TGTGCCAGCACGCAGGACGGGGGCAATCAGCCCCAGCATTTT. It specifies CASTQDGGNQPQHF.